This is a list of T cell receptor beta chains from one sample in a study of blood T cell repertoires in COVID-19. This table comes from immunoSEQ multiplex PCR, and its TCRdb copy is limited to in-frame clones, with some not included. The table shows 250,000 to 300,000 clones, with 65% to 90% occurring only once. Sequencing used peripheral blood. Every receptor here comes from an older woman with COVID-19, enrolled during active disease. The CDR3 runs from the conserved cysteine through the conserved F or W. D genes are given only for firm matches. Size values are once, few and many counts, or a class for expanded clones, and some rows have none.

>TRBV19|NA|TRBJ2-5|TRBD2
TGTGCCAGTAGTCGGGGGGGCCTTGGAGAGACCCAGTACTTC
CASSRGGLGETQYF
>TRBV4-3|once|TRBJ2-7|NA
TGCGCCAGCAGCCAAGAGGGGCTCGACAGCTCCTACGAGCAGTACTTC
CASSQEGLDSSYEQYF
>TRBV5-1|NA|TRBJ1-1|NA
TGCGCCAGCAGCTTGTGGTCCGGAGAGACTGAAGCTTTCTTT
CASSLWSGETEAFF
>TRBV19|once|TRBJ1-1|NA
TGTGCCAGTACCCCGTCATACAGTAACACTGAAGCTTTCTTT
CASTPSYSNTEAFF
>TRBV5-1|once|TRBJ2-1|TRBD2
TGCGCCAGCAGCTTGGCTCCTCTACTAGCGGAAACTCCCAATGAGCAGTTCTTC
CASSLAPLLAETPNEQFF
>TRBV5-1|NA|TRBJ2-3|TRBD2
TGCGCCAGCAGCTTAGCGGGGGGGCAGGATACGCAGTATTTT
CASSLAGGQDTQYF
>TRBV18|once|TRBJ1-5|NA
TGTGCCAGCTCACCAGAGGGATGGGGCAATCAGCCCCAGCATTTT
CASSPEGWGNQPQHF
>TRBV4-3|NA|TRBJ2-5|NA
TGCGCCAGCAGCCAAGAGGTTTGGTACAAGCGGCCTCTCCAAGAGACCCAGTACTTC
CASSQEVWYKRPLQETQYF
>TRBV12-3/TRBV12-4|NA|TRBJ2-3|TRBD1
TGTGCCAGCAGAACGACAGGGGAAGATACGCAGTATTTT
CASRTTGEDTQYF
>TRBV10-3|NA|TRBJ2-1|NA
TGTGCCATCAGTGAAGGACAGTACAATGAGCAGTTCTTC
CAISEGQYNEQFF
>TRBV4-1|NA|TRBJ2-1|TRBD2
TGCGCCAGCAGCCCCCGGGACGGGGGGTTGGACAATGAGCAGTTCTTC
CASSPRDGGLDNEQFF
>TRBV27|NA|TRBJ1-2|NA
TGTGCCAGCCTTTCCCCTGAGGGCTACACCTTC
CASLSPEGYTF
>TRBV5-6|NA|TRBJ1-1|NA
TGTGCCAGCAGCTCCCGACAGCTTCTCACTGAAGCTTTCTTT
CASSSRQLLTEAFF
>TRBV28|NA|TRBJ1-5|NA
TGTGCCAGCAGTTTATCATTTTTCCATAGCAATCAGCCCCAGCATTTT
CASSLSFFHSNQPQHF
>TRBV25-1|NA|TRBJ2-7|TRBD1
TGTGCCAGCACCGGACAGGGATCCTACGAGCAGTACTTC
CASTGQGSYEQYF
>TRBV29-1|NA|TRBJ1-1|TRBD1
TGCAGCGCCATAAGACAGGGGGCCGTAACTGAAGCTTTCTTT
CSAIRQGAVTEAFF
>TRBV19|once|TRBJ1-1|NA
TGTGCCAGTAGTATAGGGGGGGGCGCCACTGAAGCTTTCTTT
CASSIGGGATEAFF
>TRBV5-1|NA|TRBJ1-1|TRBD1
TGCGCCAGCAGCTTACAGGGGGCGGGGAACACTGAAGCTTTCTTT
CASSLQGAGNTEAFF
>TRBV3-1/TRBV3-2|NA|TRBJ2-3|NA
TGTGCCAGCAGCCAAGGCTTTATCGGTCGTACGCAGTATTTT
CASSQGFIGRTQYF
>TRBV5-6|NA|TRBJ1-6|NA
TGTGCCAGCAGCTCTGCAGGGGAGCCCCTCCACTTT
CASSSAGEPLHF
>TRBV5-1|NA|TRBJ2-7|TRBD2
TGCGCCAGCAGCGAGGCTAGCGGGGGGCGGTACGAGCAGTACTTC
CASSEASGGRYEQYF
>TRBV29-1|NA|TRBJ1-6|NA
TGCAGCGCCGCGCGGGCCTTCTTCGGTTCACCCCTCCACTTT
CSAARAFFGSPLHF
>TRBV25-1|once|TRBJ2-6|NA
TGTGCCAGCTCCCTGGGGCTCTCTGGGGCCAACGTCCTGACTTTC
CASSLGLSGANVLTF
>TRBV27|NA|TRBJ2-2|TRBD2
TGTGCCAGCAGTACCTACGGGGGGAGCACCGGGGAGCTGTTTTTT
CASSTYGGSTGELFF
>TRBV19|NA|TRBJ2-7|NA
TGTGCCAGTAGTACTACAGGCCTCTACGAGCAGTACTTC
CASSTTGLYEQYF
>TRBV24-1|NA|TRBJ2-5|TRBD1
TGTGCCACCAGTGTACCCCCCTCAGGGGGTTCCGAGACCCAGTACTTC
CATSVPPSGGSETQYF
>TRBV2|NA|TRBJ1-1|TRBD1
TGTGCCAGCACCGGGACAGCAAAGTTAGAAGCTTTCTTT
CASTGTAKLEAFF
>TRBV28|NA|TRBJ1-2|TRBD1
TGTGCCAGCAGTCTTCCACAGGGGGGCTACACCTTC
CASSLPQGGYTF
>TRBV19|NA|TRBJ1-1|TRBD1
TGTGCCAGTAGTACCCTCCCGGGACAGGGGAAGGGAAACACTGAAGCTTTCTTT
CASSTLPGQGKGNTEAFF
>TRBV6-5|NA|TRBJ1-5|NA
TGTGCCAGCAGAAGTTTCAGTAGCAATCAGCCCCAGCATTTT
CASRSFSSNQPQHF
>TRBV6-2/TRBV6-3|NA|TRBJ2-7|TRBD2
TGTGCCAGCAGTTACTTCGAAGGACTAGCGGCAACCTACGAGCAGTACTTC
CASSYFEGLAATYEQYF
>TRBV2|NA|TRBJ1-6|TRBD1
TGTGCCAGCAGTGAGATCAGGACAGGTTCACCCCTCCACTTT
CASSEIRTGSPLHF
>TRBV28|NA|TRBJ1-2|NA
TGTGCCAGCAGTCCTTTTAACTATGGCTACACCTTC
CASSPFNYGYTF
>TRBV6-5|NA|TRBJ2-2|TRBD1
TGTGCCAGCAGGGACCCGACAGGGCCCGGGGAGCTGTTTTTT
CASRDPTGPGELFF
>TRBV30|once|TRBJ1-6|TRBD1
TGTGCCTGGAGGGGACAGTCTAATTCACCCCTCCACTTT
CAWRGQSNSPLHF
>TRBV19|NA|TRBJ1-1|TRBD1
TGTGCCAGTACGGACAGGATCACTGAAGCTTTCTTT
CASTDRITEAFF
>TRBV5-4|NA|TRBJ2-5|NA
TGTGCCAGCAGCTTGGAAGCTGGGCCCCAAGAGACCCAGTACTTC
CASSLEAGPQETQYF
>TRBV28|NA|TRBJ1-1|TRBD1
TGTGCCAGCAGCTTAACACCGGGACAGGGAACTGAAGCTTTCTTT
CASSLTPGQGTEAFF
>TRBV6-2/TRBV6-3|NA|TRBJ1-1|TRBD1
TGTGCCAGCAGTTATGTAGACAGGGCTGAAGCTTTCTTT
CASSYVDRAEAFF
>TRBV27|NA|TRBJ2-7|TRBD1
TGTGCCAGCAGGGGCAACAGGGGGCTGGGGACCTACGAGCAGTACTTC
CASRGNRGLGTYEQYF
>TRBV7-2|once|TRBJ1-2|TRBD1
TGTGCCAGCAGCTTAGGACAGGGGGCCGGCTACACCTTC
CASSLGQGAGYTF
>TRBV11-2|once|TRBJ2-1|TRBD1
TGTGCCAGCAGCTTAAGCGGACAGGGCACCTATGAGCAGTTCTTC
CASSLSGQGTYEQFF
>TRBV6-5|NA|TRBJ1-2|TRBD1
TGTGCCAGCAGACGGACAGGGGCGTATGGCTACACCTTC
CASRRTGAYGYTF
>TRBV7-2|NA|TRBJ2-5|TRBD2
TGTGCCAGCAGCTCACTAGCGGGAGGACAAGAGACCCAGTACTTC
CASSSLAGGQETQYF
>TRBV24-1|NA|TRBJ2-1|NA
TGTGCCACAGCCCCCCTAGCGAGCGAGAATGAGCAGTTCTTC
CATAPLASENEQFF
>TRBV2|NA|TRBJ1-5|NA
TGTGCCAGCAGTGCGGACAGAACCCAGCATTTT
CASSADRTQHF
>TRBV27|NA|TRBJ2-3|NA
TGTGCCAGCAGTTTACTACAGGGCGGAGATACGCAGTATTTT
CASSLLQGGDTQYF
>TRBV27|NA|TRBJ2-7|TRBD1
TGTGCCAGCACCAAAGGACAGGGCTCCTACGAGCAGTACTTC
CASTKGQGSYEQYF
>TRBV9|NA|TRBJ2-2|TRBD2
TGTGCCAGCAGCGTATCCCCATCTGGACTAGCTGTGGCCGGGGAGCTGTTTTTT
CASSVSPSGLAVAGELFF
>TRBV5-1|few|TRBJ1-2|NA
TGCGCCAGCAGTTCCGACAGCCCCTTCTATGGCTACACCTTC
CASSSDSPFYGYTF
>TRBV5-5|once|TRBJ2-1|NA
TGTGCCAGCAGCTTTTTGAGGTTGGCGGATGAGCAGTTCTTC
CASSFLRLADEQFF
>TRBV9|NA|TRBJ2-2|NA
TGTGCCAGCAGCGAGTCGGGCACCGGGGAGCTGTTTTTT
CASSESGTGELFF
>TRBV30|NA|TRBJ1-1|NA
TGTGCCTGGCAAAACACTGAAGCTTTCTTT
CAWQNTEAFF
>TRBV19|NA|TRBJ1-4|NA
TGTGCCAGTAGTATGAGGGTGGCAAGCAATGAAAAACTGTTTTTT
CASSMRVASNEKLFF
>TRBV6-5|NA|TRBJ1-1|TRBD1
TGTGCCAGCAGGGGGACAGGTGTGAACACTGAAGCTTTCTTT
CASRGTGVNTEAFF
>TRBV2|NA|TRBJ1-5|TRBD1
TGTGCCAGCAGCCTCGAGGGGACAGGAGTACAGCCCCAGCATTTT
CASSLEGTGVQPQHF
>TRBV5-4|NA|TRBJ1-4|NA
TGTGCCAGCAGCTTGCGGGGGGGCAGTTATGAAAAACTGTTTTTT
CASSLRGGSYEKLFF
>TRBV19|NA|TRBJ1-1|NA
TGTGCCAGTAGTGTCGGCCGGGACACCAACACTGAAGCTTTCTTT
CASSVGRDTNTEAFF
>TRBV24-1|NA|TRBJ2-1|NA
TGTGCCACCAGTGACCCGGACAGACGGAGTCAGTTCTTC
CATSDPDRRSQFF